This T cell receptor (beta chain) stems from a study of blood T cell repertoires in COVID-19 (TCRdb year 2020). Notes on the research overall: Samples covering the acute and convalescent phases of COVID-19 were provided by collaborators in the United States, Italy and Spain. The prospective study material was composed of cDNA or gDNA derived from T cells, B-cell-depleted T cells, or PBMCs. The repertoires were released in a freely available public database meant as a resource for research on the immune response to SARS-CoV-2. Where available, HLA class I and class II types were obtained from metadata supplied by the sample provider rather than from assay-based typing. Deeply sampled blood TCRbeta repertoires from subjects exposed to, actively infected with, or recovered from COVID-19 were included in the dataset. The samples were drawn from the first 160 participants of the ongoing ImmuneRACE study and from 950 to 1,500 subjects provided by 6 global collaborators. The sample metadata nearly always contained a de-identified subject ID, COVID-19 status, age in years and sex.

Details on this clone: Its antigen specificity is not known. No quality values exist for individual bases; no much larger clone is one base distant. Other nucleotide sequences in the sample specify the same CDR3.

Clipping removes 3 bases from V and 4 bases from J, with 5 as the unmatched junction base count. The CDR3 runs 15 amino acids, cysteine and phenylalanine included. CDR3 DNA is the only sequence kept; it has 45 bases, read in frame from the first base. CDR1 and CDR2 are drawn from the germline V gene (reference sequence): MNHEY, SMNVEV. TCRbeta CDR3 regions were amplified from genomic DNA by means of the immunoSEQ Assay, a bias-controlled multiplex PCR. Per the source publication's procedure: The number of nucleated cells in each sample was estimated by amplification of reference gene primers within the assay. To quantify the absolute abundance of each unique TCRbeta CDR3 rearrangement, sequence reads were collapsed and filtered. Productive Simpson clonality was computed per sample as the square root of Simpson's diversity index over productive rearrangements. TCRdb stores this immuneACCESS table with in-frame sequences only. Part of the clones is absent; in the studies checked, under half of the shortfall reflects unresolved V genes, and no reason is known for the rest. V, J and clone size are those of that table, while D and trimming were read from the DNA. Within this sample are over 400,000 clones, with about 89% of them counted one time only. The top ten constitute less than 9.5% of the sample.

One collaborating source in Seattle enrolled patients during active infection and followed them longitudinally through the course of disease. The collaborating institutions used their own protocols to collect whole blood in K2EDTA tubes. For TCRbeta analysis, collaborator samples were shipped as frozen whole blood, as isolated PBMCs, or as DNA extracted from either sample type. Overall results and qualifications from the work: The amount of clinical and demographic metadata varied by source and participant and was provided uncurated.

This TCR was recovered from a woman aged 50 to 65 with COVID-19, enrolled during active disease. The chain uses TRBV27 and TRBJ1-5; 8 central bases correspond to TRBD1. The material sequenced was peripheral blood. The CDR3 has the sequence CASSFRTGSNQPQHF. In nucleotide form, the sequence is TGTGCCAGCAGTTTTCGGACAGGGTCGAATCAGCCCCAGCATTTT.